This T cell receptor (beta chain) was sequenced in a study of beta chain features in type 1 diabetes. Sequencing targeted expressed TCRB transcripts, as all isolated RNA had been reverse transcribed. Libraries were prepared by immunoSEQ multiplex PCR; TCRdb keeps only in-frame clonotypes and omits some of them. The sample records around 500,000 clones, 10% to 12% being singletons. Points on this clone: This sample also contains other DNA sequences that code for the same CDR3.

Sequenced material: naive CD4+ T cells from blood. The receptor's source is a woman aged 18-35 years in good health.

The CDR3 coding sequence is TGTGCCAGCAGCGCGGGTCCTGGCTATGGCTACACCTTC. This gives the protein CASSAGPGYGYTF. The gene calls are TRBV9 and TRBJ1-2; the D is unclear. Germline V gene lookup returns CDR1 SGDLS and CDR2 YYNGEE. Trimming removed 3 bases at V and 4 bases at J, with 10 bases between. The CDR3 contains 13 residues.